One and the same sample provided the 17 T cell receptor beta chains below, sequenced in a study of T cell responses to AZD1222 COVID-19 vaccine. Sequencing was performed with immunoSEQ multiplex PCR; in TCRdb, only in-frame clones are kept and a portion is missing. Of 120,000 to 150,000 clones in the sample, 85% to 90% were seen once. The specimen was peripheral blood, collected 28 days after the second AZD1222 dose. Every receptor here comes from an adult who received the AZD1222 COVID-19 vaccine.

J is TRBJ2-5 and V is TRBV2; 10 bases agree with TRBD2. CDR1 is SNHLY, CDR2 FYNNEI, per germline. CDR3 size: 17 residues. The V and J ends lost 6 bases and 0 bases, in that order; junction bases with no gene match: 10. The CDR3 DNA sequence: TGTGCCAGCAGACCGCCTAGCGGGGGTGGGTACCAAGAGACCCAGTACTTC. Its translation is CASRPPSGGGYQETQYF.

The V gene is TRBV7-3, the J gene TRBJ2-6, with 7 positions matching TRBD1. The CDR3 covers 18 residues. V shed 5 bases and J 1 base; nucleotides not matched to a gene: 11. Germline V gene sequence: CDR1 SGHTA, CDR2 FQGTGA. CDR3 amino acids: CASSPMGTANSGANVLTF. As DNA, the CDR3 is TGTGCCAGCAGCCCTATGGGGACAGCCAATTCTGGGGCCAACGTCCTGACTTTC.

CDR3 coding DNA: TGTGCCAGTAGTATAGTACGGGGACAGGGGGCGAGGACTGAAGCTTTCTTT. Translating it yields CASSIVRGQGARTEAFF. The rearrangement links TRBV19 to TRBJ1-1; 12 bases are shared with TRBD1. The trim removed 1 base at V and 5 bases at J, leaving 8 bases unmatched. In germline, CDR1 is LNHDA, CDR2 SQIVND (reference sequence). This CDR3 is built from 17 residues. Supplemented by reference TRBV19 and TRBJ1-1, the full variable domain reads DGGITQSPKYLFRKEGQNVTLSCEQNLNHDAMYWYRQDPGQGLRLIYYSQIVNDFQKGDIAEGYSVSREKKESFPLTVTSAQKNPTAFYLCASSIVRGQGARTEAFFGQGTRLTVV.

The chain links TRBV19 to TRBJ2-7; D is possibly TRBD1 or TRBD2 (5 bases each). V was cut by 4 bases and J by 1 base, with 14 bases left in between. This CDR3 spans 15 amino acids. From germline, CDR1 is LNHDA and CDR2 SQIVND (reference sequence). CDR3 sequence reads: CASSRHRDPSYEQYF. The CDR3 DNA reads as TGTGCCAGTAGTAGACACCGGGACCCGTCCTACGAGCAGTACTTC.

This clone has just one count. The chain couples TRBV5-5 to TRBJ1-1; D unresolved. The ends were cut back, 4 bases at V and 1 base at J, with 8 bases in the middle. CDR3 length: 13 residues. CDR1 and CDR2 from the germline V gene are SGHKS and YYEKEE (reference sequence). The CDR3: CASSHDWNTEAFF. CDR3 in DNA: TGTGCCAGCAGCCACGACTGGAACACTGAAGCTTTCTTT. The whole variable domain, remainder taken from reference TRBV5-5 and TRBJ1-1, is DAGVTQSPTHLIKTRGQQVTLRCSPISGHKSVSWYQQVLGQGPQFIFQYYEKEERGRGNFPDRFSARQFPNYSSELNVNALLLGDSALYLCASSHDWNTEAFFGQGTRLTVV.

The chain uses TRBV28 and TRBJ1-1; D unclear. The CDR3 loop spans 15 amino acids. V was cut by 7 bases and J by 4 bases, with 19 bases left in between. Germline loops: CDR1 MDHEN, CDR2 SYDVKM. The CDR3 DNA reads TGTGCCAGCACCCCTTTAGGAGCCCACAGCACTGAAGCTTTCTTT. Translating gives CASTPLGAHSTEAFF.

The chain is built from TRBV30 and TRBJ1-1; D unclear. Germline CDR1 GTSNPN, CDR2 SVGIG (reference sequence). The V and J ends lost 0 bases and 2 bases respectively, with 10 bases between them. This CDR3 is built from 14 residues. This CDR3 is CAWSVLEINTEAFF. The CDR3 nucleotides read TGTGCCTGGAGTGTATTAGAGATTAACACTGAAGCTTTCTTT.

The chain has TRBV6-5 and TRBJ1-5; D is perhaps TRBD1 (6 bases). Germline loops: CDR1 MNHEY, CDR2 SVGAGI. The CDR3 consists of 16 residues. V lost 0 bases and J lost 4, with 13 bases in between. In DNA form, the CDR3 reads TGTGCCAGCAGTTACTCTGGGGGGCGAGGGAATCAGCCCCAGCATTTT. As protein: CASSYSGGRGNQPQHF.

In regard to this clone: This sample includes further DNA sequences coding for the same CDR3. This CDR3 reads CASSPNRGYEQYF. Written as DNA, the CDR3 is TGTGCCAGCTCACCGAACAGGGGTTACGAGCAGTACTTC. The V and J genes are TRBV18 and TRBJ2-7; 7 bases match TRBD1. After removal of 3 bases from V and 4 bases from J, the junction contained 3 bases not matched to a gene. The CDR3 runs 13 residues. The germline CDR1 and CDR2 sequences are KGHSH and LQKENI.

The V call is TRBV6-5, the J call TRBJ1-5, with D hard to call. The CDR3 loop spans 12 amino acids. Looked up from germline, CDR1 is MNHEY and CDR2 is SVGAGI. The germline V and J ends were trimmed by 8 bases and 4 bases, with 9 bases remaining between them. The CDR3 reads CASVLGNQPQHF. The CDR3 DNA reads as TGTGCCAGCGTATTAGGGAATCAGCCCCAGCATTTT.

CDR3 DNA: TGTGCCAGCACCCAACGAGGGTTGCAAGAGACCCAGTACTTC. This codes for CASTQRGLQETQYF. V is TRBV6-6 and J is TRBJ2-5; a weak D match, TRBD2 (5 bases). V was shortened by 7 bases and J by 2 bases, with 14 bases between the two germline ends. CDR3 length: 14 amino acids. Germline V gene sequence: CDR1 MNHNY, CDR2 SVGAGI (reference sequence).

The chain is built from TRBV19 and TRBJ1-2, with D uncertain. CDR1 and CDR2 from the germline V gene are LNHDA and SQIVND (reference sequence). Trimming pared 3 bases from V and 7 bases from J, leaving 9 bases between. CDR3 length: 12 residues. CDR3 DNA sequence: TGTGCCAGTAGTATGCTGGCGGGTGGCTACACCTTC. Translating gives CASSMLAGGYTF.

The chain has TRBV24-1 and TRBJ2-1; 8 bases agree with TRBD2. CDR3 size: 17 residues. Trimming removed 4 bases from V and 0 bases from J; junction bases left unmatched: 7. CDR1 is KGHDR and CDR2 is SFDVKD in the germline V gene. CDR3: CATSDTGTRPSYNEQFF. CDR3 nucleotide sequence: TGTGCCACCAGTGACACCGGGACTAGGCCCTCCTACAATGAGCAGTTCTTC.

The CDR3 bases are TGCGCCAGCAGCCCCAGCACAGGGAGTCGTTCTGAAGCTTTCTTT. Its translation: CASSPSTGSRSEAFF. V and J are TRBV5-1 and TRBJ1-1, with a weak D call TRBD1 (6 bases). The V gene's germline CDR1 is SGHRS and CDR2 YFSETQ. The CDR3 extends over 15 amino acids. V lost 4 bases to trimming and J lost 6 bases, with 19 bases between them.

For the CDR3, the DNA is TGTGCCAGCAGCTTAGACAGTCTTTCGGACAGTCCCTACGAGCAGTACTTC. It translates to CASSLDSLSDSPYEQYF. The chain couples TRBV7-9 to TRBJ2-7; D is perhaps TRBD1 (6 bases). The CDR3 runs 17 residues. Trimming pared 1 base from V and 2 bases from J, leaving 18 bases between. Per germline, CDR1 SEHNR and CDR2 FQNEAQ (reference sequence).

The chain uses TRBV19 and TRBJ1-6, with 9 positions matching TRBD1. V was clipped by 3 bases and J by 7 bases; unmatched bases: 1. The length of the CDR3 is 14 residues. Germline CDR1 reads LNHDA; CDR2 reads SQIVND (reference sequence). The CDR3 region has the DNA TGTGCCAGTAGTATGACAGGGGGAAATTCACCCCTCCACTTT. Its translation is CASSMTGGNSPLHF.

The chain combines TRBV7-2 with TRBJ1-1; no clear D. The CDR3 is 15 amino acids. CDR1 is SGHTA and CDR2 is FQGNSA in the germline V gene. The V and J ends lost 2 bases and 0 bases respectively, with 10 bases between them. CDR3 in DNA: TGTGCCAGCAGCTTACAGGTCCTTATGAACACTGAAGCTTTCTTT. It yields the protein CASSLQVLMNTEAFF.